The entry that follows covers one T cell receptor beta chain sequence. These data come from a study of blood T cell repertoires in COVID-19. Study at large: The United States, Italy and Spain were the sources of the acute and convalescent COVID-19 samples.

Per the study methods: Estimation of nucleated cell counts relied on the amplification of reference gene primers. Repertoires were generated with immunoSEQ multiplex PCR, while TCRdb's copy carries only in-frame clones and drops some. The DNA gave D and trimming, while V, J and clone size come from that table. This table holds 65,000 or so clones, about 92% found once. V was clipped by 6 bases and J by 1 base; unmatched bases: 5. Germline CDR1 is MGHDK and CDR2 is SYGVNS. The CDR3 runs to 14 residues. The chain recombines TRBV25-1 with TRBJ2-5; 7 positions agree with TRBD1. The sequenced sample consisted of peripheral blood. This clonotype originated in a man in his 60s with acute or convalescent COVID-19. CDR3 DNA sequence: TGTGCCAGCAGAACCCGACAGGGCCAAGAGACCCAGTACTTC. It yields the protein CASRTRQGQETQYF.